This paragraph covers one TCR beta chain sequence. The antigen it binds to is not known. No base-level quality is on record; no much larger clone is a single base apart. The AllPrep DNA/RNA mini kit was used to purify genomic DNA and total RNA simultaneously from each of the approximately eleven tumor samples. Every RNA sample had an RNA integrity number above 6.5 and an OD 260/280 ratio above 1.9. The CDR3 runs 13 amino acids, cysteine and phenylalanine included. Just the 39-base CDR3 DNA is kept, in frame starting at base 1. The germline V gene supplies CDR1 SQVTM and CDR2 ANQGSEA. The sample belongs to a study of tumor-infiltrating lymphocytes in glioblastoma multiforme (TCRdb year 2017). For the study in its entirety: To find out whether intratumoral genomic heterogeneity fosters TIL diversity, the study jointly investigated somatic mutations, TIL diversity and immune response activity.

Using a modified ARM-PCR protocol with multiple V-beta primers and a C-beta primer, the team built TCRB libraries from RNA through three nested multiplex PCR rounds. ProtoScript II Reverse Transcriptase and a C-beta primer were used to synthesize TCRB-specific cDNA from 0.4 to 0.65 ug total RNA. No unique molecular identifiers were described for the TCRB libraries. In the third PCR, barcodes and adapters were added over roughly 23 cycles with Deep VentR (exo-) polymerase, after which 250-500 bp bands were gel purified. An Illumina HiSeq 2500 was used to sequence the TCRB libraries with 250 bp paired-end reads. The paper's processing steps were these. Reads were cleaned with Trimmomatic, merged with FLASH, assigned V, D and J segments with MiGEC, and analyzed with VDJtools. VDJtools was used to calculate the Shannon-Wiener diversity index, which quantified repertoire diversity. The public reads were reanalyzed by TCRdb: fastp trimming at Q25, MiXCR alignment, in-frame beta chains only. Rows are combined by CDR3 protein, so each entry shows the most common genes and DNA. The V and J calls follow TCRdb's processing rather than the paper's. Here the sample has 8,500 to 10,000 distinct CDR3 sequences; roughly 70% occur a single time. The ten most abundant clones make up roughly 51% of the sample.

Results the study describes overall, beyond this receptor: T cells were not sorted into functional subsets, and such sorting was noted by the authors as a future improvement. Because T cells carry unequal numbers of TCR transcripts, RNA-based TCR sequencing may distort clone frequencies. Generalizability was limited because only one glioblastoma patient was included in the TCR and somatic mutation analysis.

Sequenced: brain tumor tissue. The sequence derives from a male donor with glioblastoma. The rearranged segments are TRBV29-1 and TRBJ2-1; the central 9 bases match TRBD2. The CDR3 is CRGGGRGGNEQFF. The DNA reads as follows: TGCAGGGGTGGGGGGCGGGGGGGCAATGAGCAGTTCTTC.